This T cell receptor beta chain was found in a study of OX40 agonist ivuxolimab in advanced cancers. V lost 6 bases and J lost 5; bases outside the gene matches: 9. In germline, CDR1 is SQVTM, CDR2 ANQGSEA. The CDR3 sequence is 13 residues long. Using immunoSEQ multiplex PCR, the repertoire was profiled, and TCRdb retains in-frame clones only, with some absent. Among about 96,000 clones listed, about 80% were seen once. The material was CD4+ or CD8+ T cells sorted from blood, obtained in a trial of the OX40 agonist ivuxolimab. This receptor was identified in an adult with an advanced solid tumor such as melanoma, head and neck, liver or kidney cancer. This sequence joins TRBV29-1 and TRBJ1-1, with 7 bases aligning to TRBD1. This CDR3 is CSVQLGQLTEAFF. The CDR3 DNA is TGCAGCGTGCAGTTGGGACAGCTTACTGAAGCTTTCTTT.